This is a list of T cell receptor beta chains from one sample in a study of blood T cells in healthy people across ages. TCRdb reanalysed the 5' RACE reads using MiXCR and keeps one entry per CDR3 protein. The sample carries some 700,000 distinct CDR3 sequences, 22% recorded once. Sample: blood. Source of these receptors: a man aged 70 or older in good health. Both conserved end residues are part of each CDR3. Fields, in order: CDR3 DNA, CDR3 protein, CDR3 length, V gene, J gene, D gene, clone size. D genes are given only for firm matches. Where a row states a size, it is once, few, many or the class of an expanded clone; other rows omit it.

DNA: TGTGCCAGCAGCTTCGTCTTGATACGCTCCTACAATGAGCAGTTCTTC
CDR3: CASSFVLIRSYNEQFF
length: 16
V: TRBV7-2
J: TRBJ2-1
D: NA
size: few

DNA: TGTGCCAGCAGTAAACATGTCTCCTACAATGAGCAGTTCTTC
CDR3: CASSKHVSYNEQFF
length: 14
V: TRBV28
J: TRBJ2-1
D: NA
size: few

DNA: TGCGCCAGCAGTTTTGGACAGGAGGGGACCCAGTACTTC
CDR3: CASSFGQEGTQYF
length: 13
V: TRBV5-1
J: TRBJ2-5
D: NA
size: few

DNA: TGTGCCAGCAGTGAAGCTTGGGGAACCGGGCCCCAGCATTTT
CDR3: CASSEAWGTGPQHF
length: 14
V: TRBV2
J: TRBJ1-5
D: NA
size: few

DNA: TGCAGTGCTAGAGGAGGGAGTGAAAAACTGTTTTTT
CDR3: CSARGGSEKLFF
length: 12
V: TRBV20-1
J: TRBJ1-4
D: NA
size: NA

DNA: TGTGCCAGCAGTTTATCGTCAGGGTCTTCAATGGGGCTGTTTTTT
CDR3: CASSLSSGSSMGLFF
length: 15
V: TRBV12-3/TRBV12-4
J: TRBJ1-4
D: NA
size: NA

DNA: TGTGCCAGCAGTTCCTCGGACAGGGAAGAGACCCAGTACTTC
CDR3: CASSSSDREETQYF
length: 14
V: TRBV28
J: TRBJ2-5
D: TRBD1
size: many

DNA: TGTGCCTGGAGTGCGGGGCTTCCCACAGATACGCAGTATTTT
CDR3: CAWSAGLPTDTQYF
length: 14
V: TRBV30
J: TRBJ2-3
D: NA
size: NA

DNA: TGTGCCAGCAGTCCTCCAGGGAGTGCGAGCAATCAGCCCCAGCATTTT
CDR3: CASSPPGSASNQPQHF
length: 16
V: TRBV6-6
J: TRBJ1-5
D: NA
size: once

DNA: TGTGCCAGCAGTGAAGAGCGGGGCTACACCTTC
CDR3: CASSEERGYTF
length: 11
V: TRBV2
J: TRBJ1-2
D: NA
size: NA

DNA: TGTGCCAGCAGTTACTCGAGGCTTGGGCAAGGCTACACCTTC
CDR3: CASSYSRLGQGYTF
length: 14
V: TRBV6-5
J: TRBJ1-2
D: NA
size: NA

DNA: TGTGCCAGCAGAGGGCCGGGCCTCAGGGGGACTAATGAAAAACTGTTTTTT
CDR3: CASRGPGLRGTNEKLFF
length: 17
V: TRBV5-5
J: TRBJ1-4
D: TRBD1
size: NA

DNA: TGTGCCAGCACCACGGGACAGGGGAGAACTGAAGCTTTCTTT
CDR3: CASTTGQGRTEAFF
length: 14
V: TRBV12-3/TRBV12-4
J: TRBJ1-1
D: TRBD1
size: NA

DNA: TGTGCCAGCAGCTTTCGAGACTACGCGGGGGAGCAGTTCTTC
CDR3: CASSFRDYAGEQFF
length: 14
V: TRBV5-5
J: TRBJ2-1
D: NA
size: NA

DNA: TGTGCCAGCAGCTCAGCGGGAGTCGGAAACATTCAGTACTTC
CDR3: CASSSAGVGNIQYF
length: 14
V: TRBV11-3
J: TRBJ2-4
D: TRBD2
size: NA

DNA: TGCGCCAGCAGCCACGGACTGGAGTCCTACAATGAGCAGTTCTTC
CDR3: CASSHGLESYNEQFF
length: 15
V: TRBV4-3
J: TRBJ2-1
D: NA
size: NA

DNA: TGCAGTGCTAGAGAAGGAGGAGGTCACCAGCCCCAGTATTTT
CDR3: CSAREGGGHQPQYF
length: 14
V: TRBV20-1
J: TRBJ2-3
D: NA
size: few

DNA: TGTGCCAGCAGCTTGGAGGAGGGGTTGGGGGGCTACACCTTC
CDR3: CASSLEEGLGGYTF
length: 14
V: TRBV7-9
J: TRBJ1-2
D: NA
size: NA

DNA: TGTGCCAGCAGTTCGGGGGACCGGGGGGAGACCCAGTACTTC
CDR3: CASSSGDRGETQYF
length: 14
V: TRBV12-3/TRBV12-4
J: TRBJ2-5
D: NA
size: NA

DNA: TGTGCCACCAGTGATTCCCGACAGGGTCGGGCAGATACGCAGTATTTT
CDR3: CATSDSRQGRADTQYF
length: 16
V: TRBV24-1
J: TRBJ2-3
D: TRBD1
size: NA

DNA: TGTGCCAGCAGCGAGGGACAGGGAGGCTTTTCGGGTGGCTACACCTTC
CDR3: CASSEGQGGFSGGYTF
length: 16
V: TRBV5-4
J: TRBJ1-2
D: TRBD1
size: NA

DNA: TGTGCCAGCAGTTACTCGTCCGGGGGGGCCCCGGGATTAGATGAGCAGTTCTTC
CDR3: CASSYSSGGAPGLDEQFF
length: 18
V: TRBV6-6
J: TRBJ2-1
D: TRBD2
size: NA

DNA: TGTGCCAGCAGTTATGGCCTCGGGAAAGAGACCCAGTACTTC
CDR3: CASSYGLGKETQYF
length: 14
V: TRBV6-2/TRBV6-3
J: TRBJ2-5
D: NA
size: NA

DNA: TGTGCCAGCAGCCCCCTTCCCTTGAACACTGAAGCTTTCTTT
CDR3: CASSPLPLNTEAFF
length: 14
V: TRBV3-1
J: TRBJ1-1
D: NA
size: NA

DNA: TGTGCTAGCATGGGGTCCCCGTATAGCAATCAGCCCCAGCATTTT
CDR3: CASMGSPYSNQPQHF
length: 15
V: TRBV2
J: TRBJ1-5
D: NA
size: NA

DNA: TGTGCCGCCAAAAGGGGGCGGGAGCAAGAGACCCAGTACTTC
CDR3: CAAKRGREQETQYF
length: 14
V: TRBV6-6
J: TRBJ2-5
D: NA
size: NA

DNA: TGTGCCAGCAGCAGAGGTTGGGGGATTGAAGGCTACACCTTC
CDR3: CASSRGWGIEGYTF
length: 14
V: TRBV7-9
J: TRBJ1-2
D: NA
size: NA

DNA: TGTGCCAGCAGTTACATATCCGGACAAGAGACCCAGTACTTC
CDR3: CASSYISGQETQYF
length: 14
V: TRBV6-5
J: TRBJ2-5
D: NA
size: few

DNA: TGTGCCAGCAGTATACACACGGGAGCCCAGCATTTT
CDR3: CASSIHTGAQHF
length: 12
V: TRBV2
J: TRBJ1-5
D: NA
size: NA

DNA: TGCGCCAGCAGTGGGGGGGCAACAGATACGCAGTATTTT
CDR3: CASSGGATDTQYF
length: 13
V: TRBV5-1
J: TRBJ2-3
D: NA
size: NA

DNA: TGTGCCAGCAGTTTTTTGGGCGGGAGCTACTACAATGAGCAGTTCTTC
CDR3: CASSFLGGSYYNEQFF
length: 16
V: TRBV12-3/TRBV12-4
J: TRBJ2-1
D: TRBD2
size: few

DNA: TGTGCCAGCAGCTTAACCTCAGGGGAAGGAGAGACCCAGTACTTC
CDR3: CASSLTSGEGETQYF
length: 15
V: TRBV7-2
J: TRBJ2-5
D: NA
size: NA